The source of this T cell receptor (beta chain) is a study of T cell responses to AZD1222 COVID-19 vaccine. Germline V gene data show CDR1 as SGHDT and CDR2 as YYEEEE. The length of the CDR3 is 15 residues. V shed 2 bases and J 3 bases; nucleotides not matched to a gene: 8. Sequenced by immunoSEQ multiplex PCR; TCRdb stores in-frame clones only, minus some. The table lists roughly 50,000 clones, over 75% of them singletons, with under 5.5% in the top ten. Whole-study results and caveats: Donors, mostly white British, included more females; clonal diversity was possibly underestimated. Repertoires were obtained solely post-peak T cell response.

A note on this clone: Its antigen is not identified.

The sequence was obtained from an adult who received the AZD1222 COVID-19 vaccine. The material sequenced was peripheral blood, taken 28 days after the second AZD1222 dose. The chain is built from TRBV5-6 and TRBJ2-7, with 7 bases aligning to TRBD1. This chain's CDR3 is CASSFRQGPHYEQYF. In DNA form, the CDR3 reads TGTGCCAGCAGCTTTCGACAGGGACCCCACTACGAGCAGTACTTC.